The 8 T cell receptor beta chains below all came from one sample that was sequenced in a study of blood T cells in healthy people across ages. A second PCR of roughly 7 to 11 cycles used a sample-barcoded 5' primer and a J-beta primer mix. MiXCR, run by TCRdb on the 5' RACE reads, gives a single entry per CDR3 protein. This repertoire shows about 780,000 distinct CDR3 sequences, less than 60% found once; its top ten account for 15% to 20%. The specimen was blood. The receptors shown here come from an older man in good health.

This chain connects TRBV28 to TRBJ1-4; D is possibly TRBD1 (5 bases). Germline CDR1 reads MDHEN; CDR2 reads SYDVKM. This CDR3 spans 10 amino acids. Trimming cost V 8 bases and J 14 bases, with 12 bases left between them. The CDR3 region has the DNA TGTGCCAGCGGTAGGGGATGGCTGTTTTTT. It specifies CASGRGWLFF.

A few counts support this clonotype. This chain connects TRBV6-2 or TRBV6-3 to TRBJ2-7; 7 nucleotides match TRBD2. This CDR3 is built from 15 residues. The germline CDR1 and CDR2 sequences are MNHEY and SVGEGT. The J segment lost 1 base and the V segment lost 4 bases, leaving 7 bases of the junction unmatched. The CDR3 DNA sequence: TGTGCCAGCAGTTCCCAAGGACTAGTTTCCTACGAGCAGTACTTC. Protein: CASSSQGLVSYEQYF.

This clonotype was counted only a few times. The chain recombines TRBV29-1 with TRBJ2-3; D may be TRBD2 (5 bases). The CDR3 has 13 amino acids. V was pared by 6 bases and J by 3 bases, with 13 bases between. The germline CDR1 and CDR2 sequences are SQVTM and ANQGSEA. CDR3: CSVMTTGTDTQYF. CDR3 coding DNA: TGCAGCGTCATGACAACGGGAACAGATACGCAGTATTTT.

The chain uses TRBV7-2 and TRBJ2-7; 10 bases are a match to TRBD2. V was pared by 1 base and J by 4 bases, with 7 bases of the junction left unmatched. CDR1 SGHTA and CDR2 FQGNSA come from the germline V gene. This CDR3 spans 16 amino acids. CDR3: CASSLVASSGGYEQYF. The CDR3 coding sequence is TGTGCCAGCAGCTTAGTCGCGTCTAGCGGGGGATACGAGCAGTACTTC.

This clonotype was detected a few times. V gene TRBV28 combines with J gene TRBJ2-2; TRBD2 matches 13 bases. The V gene's germline CDR1 is MDHEN and CDR2 SYDVKM. V lost 6 bases, J lost 7 bases, and 2 bases stayed unmatched. The CDR3 sequence is 14 residues long. The chain's CDR3 is CASRTSGRNGELFF. The CDR3 DNA follows: TGTGCCAGCAGGACTAGCGGGAGGAACGGGGAGCTGTTTTTT.

This clonotype was found many times. The V gene is TRBV5-1, the J gene TRBJ2-5; D may be TRBD1 (6 bases). The V and J ends lost 4 bases and 1 base respectively, with 17 bases between them. The CDR3 sequence is 16 residues long. The V gene's germline CDR1 is SGHRS and CDR2 YFSETQ. The CDR3: CASSLAIQGPQETQYF. In DNA form, the CDR3 reads TGCGCCAGCAGCCTGGCAATACAGGGCCCCCAAGAGACCCAGTACTTC.

The table lists this clonotype with a few counts. The V call is TRBV24-1, the J call TRBJ2-1; no clear D. Trimming pared 8 bases from V and 8 bases from J, leaving 12 bases between. From germline, CDR1 is KGHDR and CDR2 SFDVKD. The CDR3 length is 12 residues. The CDR3 DNA follows: TGTGCCACCACTGGCCCTTTGTATGAGCAGTTCTTC. Translating it yields CATTGPLYEQFF.

This clonotype has only one observation. CDR3 DNA: TGCGCCAGCAGTGAGTCGTGGGACAAAAACATTCAGTACTTC. Translating it yields CASSESWDKNIQYF. The V call is TRBV10-2, the J call TRBJ2-7; no clear D. The J call is uncertain, as TRBJ2-4 better fits the DNA end. The germline V gene has CDR1 WSHSY and CDR2 SAAADI. The CDR3 spans 14 residues.